This TCR beta chain originates from a study of T cell responses to AZD1222 COVID-19 vaccine. The study's findings and limits: Sampling that yielded the repertoires occurred only after the peak T cell response. Spike regions recognized by vaccine-associated CD4 TCRs spanned the protein, led by 160-218 and 743-854. Donors were mostly white British, more females; clonal diversity possibly underestimated.

A remark on this clone: As yet, its antigen is unknown.

Measured with immunoSEQ multiplex PCR; TCRdb has only the in-frame clones, and not every one. Found here are approximately 30,000 clones, over 75% of them singletons; the top ten hold approximately 10%. V shed 5 bases and J 7 bases; nucleotides not matched to a gene: 12. The CDR3 spans 15 residues. Germline V gene sequence: CDR1 MNHNY, CDR2 SVGAGI (reference sequence). The chain has TRBV6-6 and TRBJ1-2; 8 bases line up with TRBD1. The sequence was obtained from an adult who received the AZD1222 COVID-19 vaccine. The sequencing used peripheral blood, collected 28 days after the second AZD1222 dose. Here the CDR3 reads CASSQPYGQGSGYTF. DNA of the CDR3: TGTGCCAGCAGTCAGCCTTATGGACAGGGTAGTGGCTACACCTTC.